A selection of T cell receptor beta chains follows, all from one sample in a study of tumor-infiltrating lymphocytes in primary liver carcinoma. TCRdb processed the multiplex PCR reads anew with MiXCR; each CDR3 protein has one entry. The sample yields 75,000 to 80,000 distinct CDR3 sequences, approximately 69% seen once. Source material: tumor-adjacent normal liver tissue. The receptors come from a man aged 40-49 years with primary liver carcinoma and hepatitis B virus infection. CDR3s include the opening cysteine and the closing phenylalanine or tryptophan. D genes are given only for firm matches. Expanded clones are given a class, and other clones once, few, many or no size at all.

once	TRBV6-6	.	TRBJ2-7	TGTGCCTGCAGTTCGCAGGGGAACTACGAACAGTACTTC	CACSSQGNYEQYF
.	TRBV11-2	.	TRBJ2-2	TGTGCCAGCAGCTTAGATAGCGTGAGGACGTATACAGGGGAGCTGTTTTTT	CASSLDSVRTYTGELFF
few	TRBV12-3/TRBV12-4	.	TRBJ2-1	TGTGCCAGCAGTTTTTACGGTAATTACAATGAGCAGTTCTTC	CASSFYGNYNEQFF
once	TRBV11-2	TRBD2	TRBJ2-1	TGTGCCAACAGCCCAGCTAGCGGAGCCGGCCTGAGCTCATATAATGAGCAGTTCTTC	CANSPASGAGLSSYNEQFF
.	TRBV6-1	TRBD1	TRBJ2-7	TGTGCCAGCTCTCCGGTGACAGGGGCCCCGACCGAGCAGTACTTC	CASSPVTGAPTEQYF
.	TRBV6-1	.	TRBJ2-7	TGTGCCAGCAGTGAAGTCAGCAGCGCCTACGAGCAGTACTTC	CASSEVSSAYEQYF
.	TRBV6-1	.	TRBJ2-1	TGTGCCAGCAATGAAGGAAGCGTGGGGCAGTTCTTT	CASNEGSVGQFF
many	TRBV28	TRBD1	TRBJ1-1	TGTGCCAGCAGTCCCGGACAGGTGGTGAACACTGAAGCTTTCTTT	CASSPGQVVNTEAFF
few	TRBV4-1	TRBD2	TRBJ2-7	TGCGCCAGCAGCCAAGATATAGGGCGGGAGTATGAGCAGTACTTC	CASSQDIGREYEQYF
few	TRBV11-2	TRBD1	TRBJ2-7	TGTGCCGGCAGCTTAGTGCAGGGGGCGGCCTACGAGCAGTATTTC	CAGSLVQGAAYEQYF
.	TRBV5-5	.	TRBJ2-2	TGTGCCAGCAGCTTTATCAATACCGGGAAGCCGTTTTTT	CASSFINTGKPFF
.	TRBV29-1	.	TRBJ2-1	TGCAGCGTCGCAACGCTTCGGACCTGGTACCGTCAAGAGCAGTTCTTC	CSVATLRTWYRQEQFF
.	TRBV6-5	.	TRBJ1-1	TGTGCAAGCAGTAGGATAGGGGAGACAGAAGCTTTCTTT	CASSRIGETEAFF
many	TRBV6-2/TRBV6-3	TRBD1	TRBJ2-7	TGTGCCAGCTCGCCTCAGGGGGTTGCGGACGAGCAGTACTTC	CASSPQGVADEQYF
.	TRBV5-4	.	TRBJ2-5	TGTGCCAGCAGACCAGCACAGGTGGGGGAGACCCACTACTTC	CASRPAQVGETHYF
.	TRBV28	.	TRBJ2-7	TGTGCCAGCAGCAAAGAAACCCTGAGCTACGGGCAGTACTTC	CASSKETLSYGQYF
.	TRBV28	.	TRBJ1-5	TGTGCCAGCAGTCCACGGACAGAGCTACTACGTCAGCCCCGGCATTTT	CASSPRTELLRQPRHF
few	TRBV28	TRBD2	TRBJ2-1	TGTGCCAGCATTTTAACTAGCGGCTACAATGAGCAGTTCTTC	CASILTSGYNEQFF
few	TRBV7-9	.	TRBJ2-7	TGTGCCAGCGGCAGATCCGCGGCAGGGCCCGAGCAGTACTTC	CASGRSAAGPEQYF
.	TRBV6-5	.	TRBJ2-3	TGTACCAGCAGTTCCCGCGGGCAGCCGAGGGGCCCAGATACGCACTATTTT	CTSSSRGQPRGPDTHYF
.	TRBV29-1	.	TRBJ2-1	TGCAGCGTTGATCGACAGGCATGTGAGCAGTTCTTC	CSVDRQACEQFF
.	TRBV24-1	TRBD1	TRBJ1-1	TGTGGCATCATAAACCGAGAGGACAGGGCGCCAGACACTGAAGCTTTCTTT	CGIINREDRAPDTEAFF
.	TRBV5-4	.	TRBJ2-7	TGTGCAGGCAGCTTGCAGGGTTTCTACGAGCAGTACTTC	CAGSLQGFYEQYF
.	TRBV6-5	TRBD2	TRBJ2-1	TGTGCCAGCGGTACACTCCGGGCTAGCGGGAGTTCGGAGCAGTTCTTC	CASGTLRASGSSEQFF
.	TRBV29-1	TRBD2	TRBJ2-3	TGCAGCGTCGTGACTAGCGGGAGGGGGGATACGCAGTATTTT	CSVVTSGRGDTQYF
few	TRBV29-1	TRBD2	TRBJ2-3	TGCAGCGCCCGGGCGGGAGCCGGCACAGATACGCAGTATTTT	CSARAGAGTDTQYF
.	TRBV11-2	.	TRBJ1-1	TGTGCGAACAGCCGATGTAGGGCAGGGGTCTTCACTGAAGCTTTCTTT	CANSRCRAGVFTEAFF
many	TRBV7-9	.	TRBJ1-6	TGTGCCAGCAGCTTCGGGACAAATACTGCCCTTAATTCACCCCTCCACTTT	CASSFGTNTALNSPLHF
.	TRBV10-1	.	TRBJ2-1	TGTGCCAGCAGCAGAGGGAGGCGGGTGACGATCAATGAGCAGTTCTTC	CASSRGRRVTINEQFF
.	TRBV29-1	TRBD2	TRBJ2-1	TGCAGCGTTTCGACTAGCGGAAGTCCCCCCTACCATGAGCTGTTCTTC	CSVSTSGSPPYHELFF
.	TRBV29-1	TRBD2	TRBJ2-1	TGCAGCGTTGGACTAGCGGGAGGGTCCTACAATGGGCAGTTCTTC	CSVGLAGGSYNGQFF
.	TRBV6-5	.	TRBJ2-1	TGTGCCAGCAGACACCAGGACTATAGCGATGAGCGGTTCTTC	CASRHQDYSDERFF
.	TRBV2	.	TRBJ1-5	TGTGCCAGCAGGCAGGGGCAATGGCAGCCCCAGCATTTT	CASRQGQWQPQHF
.	TRBV11-2	TRBD2	TRBJ2-1	TGTGCCTGCAGCTTAAGCGGGAGCTCCTACAATGGACAGTTCTTC	CACSLSGSSYNGQFF
many	TRBV7-9	.	TRBJ2-7	TGTGCCAGCAGCAGAACGGAAGTGGGAGACGAGCAGTACTTC	CASSRTEVGDEQYF
.	TRBV4-3	TRBD2	TRBJ2-2	TGCGCCAGCAGCCAATATCTATTCGTCAGTCTAGCGGGAGACACCGGGGAACTGTTTTTT	CASSQYLFVSLAGDTGELFF
.	TRBV6-6	.	TRBJ1-5	TGTGCCAGCAGTTCTTTGAATCGGCCCCAGCATTTT	CASSSLNRPQHF
medium-sized	TRBV11-2	.	TRBJ1-1	TGTGCCAGCACTGGTGGCAGGGTGAACACTGAAGCTTTCTTT	CASTGGRVNTEAFF
.	TRBV6-2/TRBV6-3	TRBD2	TRBJ2-7	TGTGCCAGCAGCAGGCGGACTAGCGGGCGCTACGAGCAGTACTTC	CASSRRTSGRYEQYF
.	TRBV12-3/TRBV12-4	TRBD1	TRBJ1-2	TGTGCCATCGGACAGGGGATCGATGGCTACATCTTC	CAIGQGIDGYIF
many	TRBV5-6	.	TRBJ2-7	TGTGCCAGCAGCCTTAAAAGGGACGAGCAGTACTTC	CASSLKRDEQYF
few	TRBV6-1	.	TRBJ1-6	TGTGCCAGCAGTGAAGCCCCTAATCGGTCACCCCTCCACTTT	CASSEAPNRSPLHF
.	TRBV29-1	.	TRBJ1-5	TGCAGCGTTGGATACACAGGGAACCGACAGCCCCAGCATTTT	CSVGYTGNRQPQHF
many	TRBV10-3	.	TRBJ1-1	TGTGCCATCATGGGCGGGGACACTGAAGCTTTCTTT	CAIMGGDTEAFF
.	TRBV6-5	.	TRBJ2-5	TGTGTCAGCAGTTACTCGAGGGACGGACAAGAGACCCAGTACTTC	CVSSYSRDGQETQYF
medium-sized	TRBV4-1	TRBD1	TRBJ1-2	TGCGCCAGCAGCCAAGCCACAGGGGTTCCCTATGGCTACACCTTC	CASSQATGVPYGYTF
many	TRBV5-1	TRBD1	TRBJ2-5	TGCGCCAGCAGCTTGGAGAGCCAGGCAGGGGGGACCCAGTACTTC	CASSLESQAGGTQYF
.	TRBV11-2	TRBD1	TRBJ1-2	TGTGCCGGCATCTATACAGGGGGCTTCTCCCCTGGCTACACCTTC	CAGIYTGGFSPGYTF
.	TRBV24-1	.	TRBJ2-7	TGTGCCATGAATGATCTACCTAAGCGGGCCTCCTACGAGCAGTACTTC	CAMNDLPKRASYEQYF
few	TRBV4-2	TRBD1	TRBJ2-1	TGTGCCAGCAGCCAAGATTGGAGGACAGGCAGAGTCTACAATGAGCAGTTCTTC	CASSQDWRTGRVYNEQFF
.	TRBV13	.	TRBJ2-7	TGTGCCAGCAGCTTAGGGGCGGGGACGGCCTACGAGCAGAGCTTC	CASSLGAGTAYEQSF